The entry below gives a single T cell receptor (beta chain) sequence along with its context. Its antigen is unknown. Qualities for individual bases were not recorded, and no much larger clone is one base off. The record originates from a study of T cell responses to AZD1222 COVID-19 vaccine (dated by TCRdb to the early 2020s). Regarding the research as a whole: TCR sequencing covered 230 to 250 trial participants: roughly 200 given two doses of AZD1222 and about 26 given two doses of MenACWY control vaccine. Trial participants were enrolled by age into 18-55, 56-69 and 70-plus year subgroups, with about 150, 27 and 61 TCR-sequenced participants respectively.

The CDR3 regions of human TCRbeta chains were subjected to immunosequencing. From the authors' description of their analysis: TCRs in the repertoires were compared against a reference library of SARS-CoV-2-specific TCRs that had been generated with the MIRA antigen-specificity platform. Breadth meant the fraction of unique TCRs that were SARS-CoV-2-associated, whereas depth meant the fraction of total T cells that were SARS-CoV-2-associated. Using the MIRA data, each spike-specific TCR was assigned both to the spike region to which the TCR was reactive and to a CD4 or CD8 class. Log10-transformed breadth and depth values were compared by one-way ANOVA with Sidak's multiple comparisons tests. The table comes from immuneACCESS by way of TCRdb, which keeps in-frame sequences with V and J called. Part of the clones is missing from these tables; in studies checked, under half for an unresolved V gene and the rest for unknown reasons. V and J calls and clone size come straight from that table; D and trimming were deduced from the DNA. This sample is represented by 80,000 to 100,000 clones; around 83% of them were singletons. The ten largest clones add up to 5.6% of the sample.

The CDR3 numbers 13 residues from cysteine through phenylalanine. Only the CDR3 portion is preserved as DNA: 39 bases, with reading frame beginning at the first base. The V and J ends are trimmed by 1 base and 5 bases, leaving 7 bases between them. In the germline V gene, CDR1 corresponds to MGHRA and CDR2 to YSYEKL. What the time point label conveys for this sample: about 28 days (+/-7) after the second vaccine dose. AZD1222 recipients whose second dose came at about 4 weeks and those whose second dose came at about 12 weeks were combined into one group, since spike-specific TCR depth and breadth did not differ between the two schedules. Vaccinee samples came from UK trials COV001 and COV002, including a single-blind randomized controlled phase 2/3 trial of AZD1222 (ChAdOx1 nCoV-19) in healthy adults. Trial participant PBMC samples were collected at day 0 and day 28 after the second dose for TCRbeta chain sequencing.

Study-level results and caveats: The 56-69-year group was small, and its depth increase did not reach significance, likely because of low power. Conclusions about previously exposed vaccinees were limited because only a handful of AZD1222 recipients were SARS-CoV-2 seropositive at baseline. After two AZD1222 doses, both the breadth and the depth of spike-specific TCRs were significantly higher than at day 0 and than in MenACWY recipients. Vaccine-associated CD4 TCRs spanned the whole spike protein, with dominant responses in regions 160-218 and 743-854. Because no samples from the day 14 peak response were available, repertoires could be characterized only after the peak T cell response. Reportedly, close to half of the unique spike-specific TCRs recognized epitopes lying outside the regions that are mutated in the B.1.351 and B.1.1.7 variants. Participants were mostly white British and included more females than males, and it was suggested by the authors that clonal diversity may have been underestimated.

The rearranged segments are TRBV4-1 and TRBJ2-3; the D segment cannot be called with confidence. The sequenced sample was peripheral blood, obtained 28 days after the second AZD1222 dose. This clonotype originated in an adult who received the AZD1222 COVID-19 vaccine. In nucleotide form, the sequence is TGCGCCAGCAGCCAAGTGGGCAGAGATACGCAGTATTTT. This gives the protein CASSQVGRDTQYF.